This entry describes one TCR beta chain. Its antigen is as yet unknown. The record originates from a study of identical twins. MiXCR, applied by TCRdb to the 5' RACE reads, yields one record per CDR3 protein. Here the sample spans approximately 490,000 distinct CDR3 sequences, 20% to 25% being singletons. General study points: Cord blood beta clonotypes that were abundant carried fewer insertions, and memory repertoires showed no such trend.

These same records also appear under a second study, on yellow fever vaccine responses in identical twins. That source reports: Reportedly, twins' vaccine T cell responses looked partly convergent and partly personalized.

This sequence was found in a woman between 18 and 29 years old in good health. Sequencing input: CD4+ T cells sorted from blood.

The DNA of the CDR3 is TGTGCCAGCAGTTACTCGACAACTTCGTATGCTGAAGCTTTCTTT. Amino acids: CASSYSTTSYAEAFF. The V and J genes are TRBV6-5 and TRBJ1-1; the D is unclear. The CDR3 runs 15 residues. The germline V gene has CDR1 MNHEY and CDR2 SVGAGI. The V gene lost 0 bases and the J gene lost 6 bases, with 14 bases spanning the gap.